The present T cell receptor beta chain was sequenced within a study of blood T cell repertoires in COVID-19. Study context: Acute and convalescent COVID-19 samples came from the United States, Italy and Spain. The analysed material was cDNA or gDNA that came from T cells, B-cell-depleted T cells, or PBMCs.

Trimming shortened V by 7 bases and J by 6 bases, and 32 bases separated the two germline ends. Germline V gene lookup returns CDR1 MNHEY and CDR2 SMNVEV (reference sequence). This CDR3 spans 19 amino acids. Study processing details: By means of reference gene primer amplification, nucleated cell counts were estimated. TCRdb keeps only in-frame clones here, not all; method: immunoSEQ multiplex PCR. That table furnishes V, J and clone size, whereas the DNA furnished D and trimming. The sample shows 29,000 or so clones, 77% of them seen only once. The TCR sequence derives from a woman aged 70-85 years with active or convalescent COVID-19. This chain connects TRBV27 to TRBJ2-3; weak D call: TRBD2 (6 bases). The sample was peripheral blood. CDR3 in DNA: TGTGCCAGCACCCCTTCACCGCCGGGACTCCTGTTACGCGGTGATACGCAGTATTTT. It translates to CASTPSPPGLLLRGDTQYF.